This T cell receptor (beta chain) was obtained from a study of blood T cell repertoires in COVID-19. Study-level background: Nucleic acid was either cDNA or gDNA, and it came from T cells, B-cell-depleted T cells, or PBMCs.

Clones were read by immunoSEQ multiplex PCR, and TCRdb kept only the in-frame ones, dropping some. The sample contains around 84,000 clones, around nine tenths of which appear only once. The V end was cut by 1 base, the J end by 8 bases, with 9 bases between. CDR1 and CDR2 (germline): SGHRS, YFSETQ. The CDR3 contains 12 residues. This sequence joins TRBV5-1 and TRBJ1-1, with D possibly being TRBD1 (5 bases). The source of this sequence is an elderly man with active or convalescent COVID-19. The sample was peripheral blood. The DNA of the CDR3 is TGCGCCAGCAGCTTGAGGGGAATAGAAGCTTTCTTT. Translation gives CASSLRGIEAFF.